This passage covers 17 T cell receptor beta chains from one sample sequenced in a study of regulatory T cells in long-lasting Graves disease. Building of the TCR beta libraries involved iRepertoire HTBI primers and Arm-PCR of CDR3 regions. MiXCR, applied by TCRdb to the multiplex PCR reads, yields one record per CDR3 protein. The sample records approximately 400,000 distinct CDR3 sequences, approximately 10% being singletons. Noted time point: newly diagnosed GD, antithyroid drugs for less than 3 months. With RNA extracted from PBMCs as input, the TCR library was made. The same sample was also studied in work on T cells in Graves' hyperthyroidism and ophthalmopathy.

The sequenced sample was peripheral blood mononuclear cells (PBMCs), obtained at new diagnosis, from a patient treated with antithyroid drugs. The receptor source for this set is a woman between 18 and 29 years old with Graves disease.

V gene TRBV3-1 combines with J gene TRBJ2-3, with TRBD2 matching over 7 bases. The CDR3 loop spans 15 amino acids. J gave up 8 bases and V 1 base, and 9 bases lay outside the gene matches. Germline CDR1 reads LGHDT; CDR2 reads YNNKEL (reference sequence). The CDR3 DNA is TGTGCCAGCAGCCAAGGGCGGGGGTCCGTAGGTACGCAGTATTTT. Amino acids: CASSQGRGSVGTQYF.

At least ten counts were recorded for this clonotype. The CDR3 nucleotides read TGTGCCAGCACTAGGGGCCCAGAGACCGGGGAGCTGTTTTTT. Translation gives CASTRGPETGELFF. The rearrangement uses TRBV12-3 or TRBV12-4 and TRBJ2-2; D possibly corresponds to TRBD1 (5 bases). The CDR3 has 14 residues. V was shortened by 7 bases and J by 5 bases, with 14 bases between the two germline ends.

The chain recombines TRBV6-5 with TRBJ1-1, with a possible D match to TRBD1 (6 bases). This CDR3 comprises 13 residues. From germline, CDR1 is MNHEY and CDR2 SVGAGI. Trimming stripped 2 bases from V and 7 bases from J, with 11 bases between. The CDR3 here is CASSYRAGVEAFF. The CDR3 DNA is TGTGCCAGCAGTTACCGGGCAGGGGTTGAAGCTTTCTTT.

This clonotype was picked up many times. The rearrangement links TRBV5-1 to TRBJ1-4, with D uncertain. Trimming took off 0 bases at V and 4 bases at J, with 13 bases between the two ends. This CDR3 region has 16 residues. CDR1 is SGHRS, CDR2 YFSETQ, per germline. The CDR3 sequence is CASSLAPRSDNEKLFF. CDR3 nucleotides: TGCGCCAGCAGCTTGGCCCCCAGGTCGGATAATGAAAAACTGTTTTTT.

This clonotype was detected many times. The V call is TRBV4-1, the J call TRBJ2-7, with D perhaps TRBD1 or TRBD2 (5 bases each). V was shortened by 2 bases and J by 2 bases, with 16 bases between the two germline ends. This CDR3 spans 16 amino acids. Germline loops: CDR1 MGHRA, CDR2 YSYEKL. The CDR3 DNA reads TGCGCCAGCAGCCAACATCCGGGACGGCAAACCTACGAGCAGTACGTC. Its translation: CASSQHPGRQTYEQYV.

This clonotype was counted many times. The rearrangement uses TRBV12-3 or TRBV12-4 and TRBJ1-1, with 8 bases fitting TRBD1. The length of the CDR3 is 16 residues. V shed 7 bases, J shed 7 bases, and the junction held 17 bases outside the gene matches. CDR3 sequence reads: CASTSFQPSGTGEAFF. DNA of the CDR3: TGTGCCAGCACCAGTTTTCAACCCTCCGGGACAGGTGAAGCTTTCTTT.

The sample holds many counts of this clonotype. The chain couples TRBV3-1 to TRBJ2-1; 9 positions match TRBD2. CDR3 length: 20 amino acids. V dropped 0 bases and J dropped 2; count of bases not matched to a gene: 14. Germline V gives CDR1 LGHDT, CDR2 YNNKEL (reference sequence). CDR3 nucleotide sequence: TGTGCCAGCAGCCAAGATGATAGTAGTAGCGGGAGTTTTCCCTACAATGAGCAGTTCTTC. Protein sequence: CASSQDDSSSGSFPYNEQFF.

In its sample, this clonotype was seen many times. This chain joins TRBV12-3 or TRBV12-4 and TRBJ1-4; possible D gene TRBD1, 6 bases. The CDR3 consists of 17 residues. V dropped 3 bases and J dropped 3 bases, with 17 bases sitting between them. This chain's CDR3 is CASSLGQGSVANEKLFF. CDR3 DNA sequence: TGTGCCAGCAGTTTGGGTCAGGGGTCTGTGGCTAATGAAAAACTGTTTTTT.

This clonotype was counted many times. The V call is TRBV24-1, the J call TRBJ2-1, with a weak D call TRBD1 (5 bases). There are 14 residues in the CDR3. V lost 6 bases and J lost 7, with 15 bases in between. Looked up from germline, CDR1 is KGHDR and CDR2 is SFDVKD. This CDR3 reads CATSLTGGSNEQFF. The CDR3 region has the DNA TGTGCCACCAGTCTAACAGGTGGAAGTAATGAGCAGTTCTTC.

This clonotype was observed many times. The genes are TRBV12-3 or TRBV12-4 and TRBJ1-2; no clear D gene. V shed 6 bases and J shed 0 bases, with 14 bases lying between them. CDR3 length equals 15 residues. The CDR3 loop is CASRTGRRTNYGYTF. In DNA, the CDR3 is TGTGCCAGCAGAACCGGACGGCGAACTAACTATGGCTACACCTTC.

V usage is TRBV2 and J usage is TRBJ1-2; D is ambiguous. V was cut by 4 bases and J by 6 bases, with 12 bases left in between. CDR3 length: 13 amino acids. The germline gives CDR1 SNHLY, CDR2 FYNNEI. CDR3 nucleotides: TGTGCCAGCAGTGCGAGGAGGACCGATGGCTACACCTTC. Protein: CASSARRTDGYTF. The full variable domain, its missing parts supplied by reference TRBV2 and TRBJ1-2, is EPEVTQTPSHQVTQMGQEVILRCVPISNHLYFYWYRQILGQKVEFLVSFYNNEISEKSEIFDDQFSVERPDGSNFTLKIRSTKLEDSAMYFCASSARRTDGYTFGSGTRLTVV.

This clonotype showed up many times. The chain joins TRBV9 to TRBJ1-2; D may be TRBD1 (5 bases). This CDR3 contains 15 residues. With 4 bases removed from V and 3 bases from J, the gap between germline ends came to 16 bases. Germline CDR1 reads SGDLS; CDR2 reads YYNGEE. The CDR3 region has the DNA TGTGCCAGCAGCCTAACCAGGGAGGAGTACTATGGCTACACCTTC. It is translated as CASSLTREEYYGYTF. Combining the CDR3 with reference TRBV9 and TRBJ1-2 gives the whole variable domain DSGVTQTPKHLITATGQRVTLRCSPRSGDLSVYWYQQSLDQGLQFLIQYYNGEERAKGNILERFSAQQFPDLHSELNLSSLELGDSALYFCASSLTREEYYGYTFGSGTRLTVV.

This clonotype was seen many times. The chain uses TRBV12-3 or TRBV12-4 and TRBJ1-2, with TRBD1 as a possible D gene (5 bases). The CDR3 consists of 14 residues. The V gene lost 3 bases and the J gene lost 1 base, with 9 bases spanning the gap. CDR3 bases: TGTGCCAGCAGTTTTGCCGGGGGTAACTATGGCTACACCTTC. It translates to CASSFAGGNYGYTF.

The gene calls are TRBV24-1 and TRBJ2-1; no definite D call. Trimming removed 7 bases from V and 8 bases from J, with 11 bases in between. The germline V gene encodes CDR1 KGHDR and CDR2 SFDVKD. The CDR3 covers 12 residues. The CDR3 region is CATSPRGDEQFF. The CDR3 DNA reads TGTGCCACCAGCCCCCGAGGCGATGAGCAGTTCTTC.

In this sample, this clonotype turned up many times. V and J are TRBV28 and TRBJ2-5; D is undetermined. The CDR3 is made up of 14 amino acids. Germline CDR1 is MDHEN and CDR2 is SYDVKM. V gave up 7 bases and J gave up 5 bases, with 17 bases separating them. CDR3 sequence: CASTQVGPGETQYF. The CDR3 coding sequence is TGTGCCAGCACTCAGGTCGGGCCCGGGGAGACCCAGTACTTC.

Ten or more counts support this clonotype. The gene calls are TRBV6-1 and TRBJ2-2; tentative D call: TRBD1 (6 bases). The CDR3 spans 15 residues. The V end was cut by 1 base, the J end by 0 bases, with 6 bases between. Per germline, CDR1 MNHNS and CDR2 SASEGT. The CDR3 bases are TGTGCCAGCAGTGAAGGGACAGCGAACACCGGGGAGCTGTTTTTT. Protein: CASSEGTANTGELFF.

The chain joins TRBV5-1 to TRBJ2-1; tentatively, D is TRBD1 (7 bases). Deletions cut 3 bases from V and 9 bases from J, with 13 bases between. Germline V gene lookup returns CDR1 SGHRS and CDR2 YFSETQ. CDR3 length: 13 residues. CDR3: CASSSRGVGEQFF. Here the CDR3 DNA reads TGCGCCAGCAGCTCCAGGGGGGTCGGTGAGCAGTTCTTC.